This passage covers 13 T cell receptor beta chains from one sample sequenced in a study of T cells in Graves' hyperthyroidism and ophthalmopathy (dated by TCRdb to between 2018 and 2021). Library generation was performed with multiplex PCR. The reads were generated on an Illumina HiSeq 2000. TCR beta CDR3 regions were amplified from RNA transcripts. The first round of RT-PCR for the TCR CDR3 was performed with the HTBI primer set and the Qiagen OneStep RT-PCR kit. TCRdb's own reprocessing of the public reads used fastp at Q25 and MiXCR and kept productive beta chains. Entries that share a CDR3 protein sequence are merged under the most common genes and DNA. Present in this sample are around 370,000 distinct CDR3 sequences, around 20% of which were seen just once. 35% to 50% of the sample is in the top ten clones. The material sequenced was blood. The receptor source for this set is a man younger than 35 with Graves' ophthalmopathy.

Note on this clonotype: The junction departs from the called germline gene at one end, perhaps through a read error. V usage is TRBV11-3 and J usage is TRBJ2-1, with 8 bases lining up with TRBD1. CDR3 length: 16 residues. The germline V gene has CDR1 SGHNT and CDR2 YENEEA. The CDR3 nucleotides are TGTGCCAGCAGCCTAACGGGACAGGCCCCCTACAATGAGCAGTCCTTC. Translating it yields CASSLTGQAPYNEQSF. Using reference TRBV11-3 and TRBJ2-1 for the parts outside the CDR3, the full variable domain is EAGVVQSPRYKIIEKKQPVAFWCNPISGHNTLYWYLQNLGQGPELLIRYENEEAVDDSQLPKDRFSAERLKGVDSTLKIQPAELGDSAVYLCASSLTGQAPYNEQSFGPGTRLTVL.

This chain connects TRBV18 to TRBJ2-7, with TRBD1 identical over 11 bases. With V trimmed by 3 bases and J by 5 bases, 3 bases remained unmatched. The CDR3 length is 14 residues. CDR1 is KGHSH, CDR2 LQKENI, per germline. The CDR3 reads CASSPRTGGDEQYF. CDR3 nucleotides: TGTGCCAGCTCACCGCGGACAGGGGGCGACGAGCAGTACTTC.

This clonotype was recorded many times. The rearrangement links TRBV18 to TRBJ2-7; the D is unclear. CDR1 and CDR2 (germline): KGHSH, LQKENI. The CDR3 is 14 amino acids. V lost 3 bases to trimming and J lost 3 bases, with 12 bases between them. The chain's CDR3 is CASSPSRQIYEQYF. Here the CDR3 DNA reads TGTGCCAGCTCACCTTCGCGGCAGATCTACGAGCAGTACTTC.

This clonotype was counted a few times. V is TRBV11-2 and J is TRBJ1-1; 7 bases map to TRBD1. CDR3 length: 16 residues. V lost 4 bases, J lost 8 bases, and 16 bases stayed unmatched. CDR1 SGHAT and CDR2 FQNNGV come from the germline V gene. As DNA, the CDR3 is TGTGCCAGCAGCTCCCAAGTGACAGGGAAGTTTTTAGAAGCTTTCTTT. Translation gives CASSSQVTGKFLEAFF. The whole variable domain, filled in from reference TRBV11-2 and TRBJ1-1, reads EAGVAQSPRYKIIEKRQSVAFWCNPISGHATLYWYQQILGQGPKLLIQFQNNGVVDDSQLPKDRFSAERLKGVDSTLKIQPAKLEDSAVYLCASSSQVTGKFLEAFFGQGTRLTVV.

This clonotype came up many times. J is TRBJ2-1 and V is TRBV2; weak D call: TRBD1 (6 bases). V shed 4 bases and J shed 6 bases, with 22 bases lying between them. The CDR3 length is 17 residues. In germline, CDR1 is SNHLY, CDR2 FYNNEI. The CDR3 DNA reads as TGTGCCAGCAGTGGGGGATTCAGGGGCAGGGCGCTCAATGAGCAGTTCTTC. This gives the protein CASSGGFRGRALNEQFF.

The chain joins TRBV19 to TRBJ2-3, with D possibly matching TRBD2 (6 bases). CDR1 LNHDA and CDR2 SQIVND come from the germline V gene (reference sequence). Trimming took off 3 bases at V and 6 bases at J, with 13 bases between the two ends. The CDR3 runs 14 residues. DNA of the CDR3: TGTGCCAGTAGTATGCGGGGCGAAGGGGATACGCAGTATTTT. It specifies CASSMRGEGDTQYF.

The rearrangement joins TRBV5-1 to TRBJ1-1, with 10 nucleotides matching TRBD1. In germline, CDR1 is SGHRS, CDR2 YFSETQ. The CDR3 totals 15 residues. Trimming removed 4 bases from V and 6 bases from J; junction bases left unmatched: 9. CDR3 protein: CASSLTGGYDPEAFF. The CDR3 coding sequence is TGCGCCAGCAGCCTGACAGGGGGCTATGACCCTGAAGCTTTCTTT. Combining the CDR3 with reference TRBV5-1 and TRBJ1-1 gives the whole variable domain KAGVTQTPRYLIKTRGQQVTLSCSPISGHRSVSWYQQTPGQGLQFLFEYFSETQRNKGNFPGRFSGRQFSNSRSEMNVSTLELGDSALYLCASSLTGGYDPEAFFGQGTRLTVV.

There are many counts of this clonotype. V gene TRBV7-9 combines with J gene TRBJ1-5, with a possible D match to TRBD1 (5 bases). The CDR3 extends over 15 amino acids. V lost 1 base to trimming and J lost 2 bases, with 9 bases between them. The V gene's germline CDR1 is SEHNR and CDR2 FQNEAQ (reference sequence). The CDR3 sequence is CASSLGGDGNQPQHF. The CDR3 DNA follows: TGTGCCAGCAGCTTAGGGGGCGACGGCAATCAGCCCCAGCATTTT.

The chain carries TRBV5-4 and TRBJ1-2; 8 nucleotides line up with TRBD1. The CDR3 has 14 residues. Trimming cost V 2 bases and J 3 bases; bases outside gene matches: 3. CDR1 and CDR2 from the germline V gene are SGHNT and YYREEE (reference sequence). The CDR3, as DNA: TGTGCCAGCAGCTTCCCGGACAGGGACTATGGCTACACCTTC. Translating it yields CASSFPDRDYGYTF.

This clonotype was observed at least ten times. The chain recombines TRBV20-1 with TRBJ1-5, with 8 bases fitting TRBD1. J gave up 2 bases and V 3 bases, and 6 bases lay outside the gene matches. Per germline, CDR1 DFQATT and CDR2 SNEGSKA (reference sequence). The CDR3 length is 15 residues. The CDR3, as DNA: TGCAGTGCTAGTGCAGGGGGCAGTGGCAATCAGCCCCAGCATTTT. As protein: CSASAGGSGNQPQHF.

Many counts were recorded for this clonotype. The genes are TRBV4-1 and TRBJ1-1, with D maybe TRBD1 (5 bases). Trimming left V 4 bases short and J 5 bases short, with 17 bases between. This CDR3 has 15 amino acids. Germline lookup yields CDR1 MGHRA and CDR2 YSYEKL. CDR3 DNA: TGCGCCAGCAGCCCGGGACGGGCAAGGAGGACTGAAGCTTTCTTT. Its protein is CASSPGRARRTEAFF.

The table lists this clonotype with a few counts. The V gene is TRBV24-1, the J gene TRBJ2-2, with a possible D match to TRBD2 (6 bases). Germline CDR1 is KGHDR and CDR2 is SFDVKD. Trimming pared 5 bases from V and 3 bases from J, leaving 12 bases between. The CDR3 length is 15 residues. CDR3 in DNA: TGTGCCACCAGTGGACGGACTACGCACACCGGGGAGCTGTTTTTT. This codes for CATSGRTTHTGELFF.

As DNA, the CDR3 is TGTGCCAGCCGGGTAGCGGGGGGCCCCACAGATACGCAGTATTTT. Translating it yields CASRVAGGPTDTQYF. The rearrangement joins TRBV6-4 to TRBJ2-3, with 10 bases matching TRBD2. Per germline, CDR1 MRHNA and CDR2 SNTAGT. V dropped 8 bases and J dropped 2; count of bases not matched to a gene: 7. CDR3 length: 15 residues.